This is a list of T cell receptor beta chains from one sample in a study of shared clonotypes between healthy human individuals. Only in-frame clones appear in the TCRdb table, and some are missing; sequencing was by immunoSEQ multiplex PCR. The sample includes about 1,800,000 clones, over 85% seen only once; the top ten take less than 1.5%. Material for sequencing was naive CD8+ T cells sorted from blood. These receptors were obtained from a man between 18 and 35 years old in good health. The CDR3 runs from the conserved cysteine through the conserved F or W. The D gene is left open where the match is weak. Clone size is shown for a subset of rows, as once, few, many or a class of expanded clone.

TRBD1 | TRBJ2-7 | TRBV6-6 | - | CASSYDRGVNEQYF | TGTGCCAGCAGTTACGACAGGGGGGTGAACGAGCAGTACTTC
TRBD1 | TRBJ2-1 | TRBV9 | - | CASSDWTGGNEQFF | TGTGCCAGCAGCGATTGGACAGGGGGAAATGAGCAGTTCTTC
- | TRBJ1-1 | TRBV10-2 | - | CASSEPTVEQNTEAFF | TGCGCCAGCAGTGAGCCCACTGTGGAGCAGAACACTGAAGCTTTCTTT
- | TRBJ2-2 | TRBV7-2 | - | CASSLAQALGELFF | TGTGCCAGCAGCTTAGCACAAGCGTTAGGGGAGCTGTTTTTT
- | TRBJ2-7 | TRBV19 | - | CASSIGPVKYF | TGTGCCAGTAGTATTGGGCCCGTCAAGTACTTC
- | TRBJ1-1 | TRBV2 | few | CASSGASAEAFF | TGTGCCAGCAGTGGGGCGTCGGCTGAAGCTTTCTTT
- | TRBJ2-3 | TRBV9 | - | CASSVSGEGTDTQYF | TGTGCCAGCAGCGTATCTGGAGAGGGCACAGATACGCAGTATTTT
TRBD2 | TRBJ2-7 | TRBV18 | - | CASSPWDYHSYEQYF | TGTGCCAGCTCACCGTGGGACTACCATTCCTACGAGCAGTACTTC
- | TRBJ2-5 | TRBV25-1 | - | CASNPLGDWETQYF | TGTGCCAGCAATCCCTTGGGGGATTGGGAGACCCAGTACTTC
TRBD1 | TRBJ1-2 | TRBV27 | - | CASSLSPTGAGGYTF | TGTGCCAGCAGTTTATCACCCACAGGGGCCGGGGGCTACACCTTC
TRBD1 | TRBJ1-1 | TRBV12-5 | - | CASGPQGVRLTEAFF | TGTGCTAGTGGTCCCCAGGGGGTTAGACTTACTGAAGCTTTCTTT
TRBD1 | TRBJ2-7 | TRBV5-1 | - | CASSPRDRGEEQYF | TGCGCCAGCAGCCCCCGGGACAGGGGCGAGGAGCAGTACTTC